These 13 T cell receptor beta chains were sequenced from one sample in a study of T-cell memory formation after mild COVID-19. One entry per CDR3 protein results from TCRdb running MiXCR on the 5' RACE reads. Here the sample spans nearly 350,000 distinct CDR3 sequences, around 13% being singletons. The source material was PBMCs or a T cell subset sorted from them (not recorded which). The receptors here all came from a man in his late teens or twenties who had mild COVID-19 (a few samples of this study predate the infection). Cell type and time point are not known.

In this sample, this clonotype turned up many times. The rearrangement joins TRBV7-2 to TRBJ1-2; the D is unclear. From germline, CDR1 is SGHTA and CDR2 FQGNSA. Trimming removed 1 base from V and 3 bases from J, with 6 bases in between. The CDR3 contains 13 residues. The CDR3 spells CASSLGLDYGYTF. The CDR3 DNA reads as TGTGCCAGCAGCTTAGGGTTGGACTATGGCTACACCTTC.

The genes are TRBV15 and TRBJ2-1; D might be TRBD1 (6 bases). Germline CDR1 and CDR2: LNHNV and YYDKDF (reference sequence). CDR3 length equals 15 residues. V gave up 0 bases and J gave up 2 bases, with 8 bases separating them. For the CDR3, the DNA is TGTGCCACCAGCAGAGACCGGGACACCTACAATGAGCAGTTCTTC. Its protein product is CATSRDRDTYNEQFF.

The rearrangement uses TRBV18 and TRBJ1-5, with 9 bases aligning to TRBD1. Germline V CDR1 and CDR2: KGHSH, LQKENI. With 0 bases clipped from V and 3 bases from J, the junction kept 6 bases outside the gene matches. The CDR3 runs 17 residues. CDR3 nucleotide sequence: TGTGCCAGCTCACCACCGAACGGACAGGGGATCAATCAGCCCCAGCATTTT. It translates to CASSPPNGQGINQPQHF.

This clonotype appeared many times. The chain carries TRBV18 and TRBJ2-7, with D possibly TRBD1 on 7 matching bases. There are 12 residues in the CDR3. V was clipped by 6 bases and J by 12 bases, with 18 bases between them. In germline, CDR1 is KGHSH, CDR2 LQKENI. For the CDR3, the DNA is TGTGCCAGCTCTTCCCAAGGAGGGACAGCGTACGTC. Translation: CASSSQGGTAYV.

This clonotype was seen a handful of times. This chain connects TRBV6-5 to TRBJ1-6, with D perhaps TRBD1 (5 bases). Trimming stripped 4 bases from V and 13 bases from J, with 11 bases between. Germline CDR1 reads MNHEY; CDR2 reads SVGAGI. This CDR3 spans 12 amino acids. CDR3 residues: CASSFPRGPLHF. CDR3 in DNA: TGTGCCAGCAGTTTCCCACGGGGGCCCCTCCACTTT.

The table lists this clonotype with a few counts. The chain links TRBV3-1 to TRBJ2-1; a weak D match, TRBD1 (6 bases). The V and J ends lost 2 bases and 8 bases respectively, with 10 bases between them. The length of the CDR3 is 13 residues. Germline CDR1 is LGHDT and CDR2 is YNNKEL (reference sequence). The CDR3 DNA is TGTGCCAGCAGCCAACGCACAGGGTATGAGCAGTTCTTC. This encodes CASSQRTGYEQFF.

In this sample, this clonotype turned up a few times. This chain's CDR3 is CRGDGRTDTQYF. The CDR3 DNA is TGTCGGGGGGACGGCCGAACAGATACGCAGTATTTT. The chain links TRBV6-4 to TRBJ2-3; TRBD2 matches 7 bases. The CDR3 is 12 amino acids. Germline loops: CDR1 MRHNA, CDR2 SNTAGT.

The V and J genes are TRBV4-2 and TRBJ2-7; no clear D gene. V gave up 4 bases and J gave up 5 bases, with 12 bases separating them. Germline V gene lookup returns CDR1 LGHNA and CDR2 YNFKEQ. This CDR3 is 13 amino acids long. CDR3 sequence reads: CASSPQHGDEQYV. In DNA form, the CDR3 reads TGTGCCAGCAGCCCCCAGCATGGGGACGAGCAGTACGTC.

Comment on this clonotype: A much larger clone differs from this one at a single base, so this may be a read error. The chain uses TRBV5-1 and TRBJ1-6; unclear D gene. V was trimmed by 5 bases and J by 9 bases, leaving 12 bases between them. CDR1 and CDR2 (germline): SGHRS, YFSETQ. The CDR3 sequence is 13 residues long. CDR3 in DNA: TGCGCCAGCAGATCTCGGGCGGGTTCACCCCTCCACTTT. Its translation is CASRSRAGSPLHF.

This clonotype was detected only a few times. V usage is TRBV5-1 and J usage is TRBJ1-4, with 7 bases identical to TRBD1. This CDR3 is built from 16 residues. CDR1 SGHRS and CDR2 YFSETQ come from the germline V gene. The trim removed 4 bases at V and 4 bases at J, leaving 10 bases unmatched. This chain's CDR3 is CASSPDRARNNEKLFF. The CDR3 DNA sequence: TGCGCCAGCAGCCCTGACAGGGCGAGAAATAATGAAAAACTGTTTTTT.

This clonotype was seen many times. An end of the junction differs from the germline gene, which may be a read error. This rearrangement joins TRBV5-1 to TRBJ2-5; 9 nucleotides line up with TRBD1. Germline V CDR1 and CDR2: SGHRS, YFSETQ. This CDR3 spans 14 amino acids. CDR3: CASSSGTGKETQYF. CDR3 in DNA: TGTGCCAGCAGCTCCGGGACAGGGAAAGAGACCCAGTACTTC.

A few counts support this clonotype. This chain connects TRBV19 to TRBJ2-5, with 8 bases lining up with TRBD1. The CDR3 covers 14 residues. Germline trimming cut 3 bases from V and 5 bases from J; bases unmatched to any gene: 5. The germline V gene encodes CDR1 LNHDA and CDR2 SQIVND (reference sequence). The chain's CDR3 is CASSIPGGKETQYF. The DNA of the CDR3 is TGTGCCAGTAGTATCCCAGGGGGCAAGGAGACCCAGTACTTC. Using reference TRBV19 and TRBJ2-5 for the parts outside the CDR3, the full variable domain is DGGITQSPKYLFRKEGQNVTLSCEQNLNHDAMYWYRQDPGQGLRLIYYSQIVNDFQKGDIAEGYSVSREKKESFPLTVTSAQKNPTAFYLCASSIPGGKETQYFGPGTRLLVL.

This clonotype has at least ten counts. The chain recombines TRBV7-9 with TRBJ1-3; D gene unclear. Germline V lookup: CDR1 SEHNR, CDR2 FQNEAQ (reference sequence). This CDR3 region has 13 residues. Trimming shortened V by 6 bases and J by 4 bases, and 10 bases separated the two germline ends. In DNA, the CDR3 is TGTGCCAGCAGTTTGGCCAGCGGAAACACCATATATTTT. This sequence encodes CASSLASGNTIYF.